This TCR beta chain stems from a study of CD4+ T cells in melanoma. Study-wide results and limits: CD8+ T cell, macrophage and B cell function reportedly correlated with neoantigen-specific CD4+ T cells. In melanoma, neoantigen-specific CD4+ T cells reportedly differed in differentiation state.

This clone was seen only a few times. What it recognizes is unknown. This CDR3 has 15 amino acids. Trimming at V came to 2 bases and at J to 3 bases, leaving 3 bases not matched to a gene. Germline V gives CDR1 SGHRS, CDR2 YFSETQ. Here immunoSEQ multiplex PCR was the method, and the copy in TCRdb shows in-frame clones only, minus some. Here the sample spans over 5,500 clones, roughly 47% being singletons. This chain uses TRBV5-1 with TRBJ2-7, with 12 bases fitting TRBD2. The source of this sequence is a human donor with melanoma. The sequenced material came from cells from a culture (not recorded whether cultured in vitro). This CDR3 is CASSLTSGGNYEQYF. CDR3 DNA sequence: TGCGCCAGCAGCTTAACTAGCGGGGGGAACTACGAGCAGTACTTC.